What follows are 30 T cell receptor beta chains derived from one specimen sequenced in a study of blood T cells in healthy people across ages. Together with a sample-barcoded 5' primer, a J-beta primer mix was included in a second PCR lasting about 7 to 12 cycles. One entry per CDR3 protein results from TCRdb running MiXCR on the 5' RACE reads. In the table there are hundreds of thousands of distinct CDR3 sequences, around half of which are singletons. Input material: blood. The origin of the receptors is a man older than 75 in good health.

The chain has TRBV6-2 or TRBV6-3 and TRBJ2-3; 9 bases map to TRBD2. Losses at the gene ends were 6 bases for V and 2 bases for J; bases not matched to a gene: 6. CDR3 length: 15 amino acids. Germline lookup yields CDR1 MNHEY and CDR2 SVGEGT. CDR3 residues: CASSPSGEVTDTQYF. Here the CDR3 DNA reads TGTGCCAGCAGCCCTAGCGGGGAGGTCACAGATACGCAGTATTTT.

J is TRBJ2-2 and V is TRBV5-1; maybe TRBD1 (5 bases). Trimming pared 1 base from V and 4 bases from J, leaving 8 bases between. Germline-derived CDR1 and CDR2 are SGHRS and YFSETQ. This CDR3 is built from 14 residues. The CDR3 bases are TGCGCCAGCAGCTTGCAGGGATTCACCGGGGAGCTGTTTTTT. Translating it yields CASSLQGFTGELFF.

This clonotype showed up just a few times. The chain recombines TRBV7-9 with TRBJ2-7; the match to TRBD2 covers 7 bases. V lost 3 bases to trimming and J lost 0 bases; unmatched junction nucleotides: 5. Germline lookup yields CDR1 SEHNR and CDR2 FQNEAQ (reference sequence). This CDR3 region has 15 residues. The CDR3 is CASSFQLATSYEQYF. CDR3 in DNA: TGTGCCAGCAGCTTTCAACTAGCGACCTCCTACGAGCAGTACTTC.

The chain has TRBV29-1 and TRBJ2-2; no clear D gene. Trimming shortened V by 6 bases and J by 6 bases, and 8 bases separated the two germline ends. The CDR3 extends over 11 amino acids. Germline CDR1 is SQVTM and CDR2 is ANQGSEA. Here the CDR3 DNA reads TGCAGCGTCCTGGGTGCCGGGGAGCTGTTTTTT. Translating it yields CSVLGAGELFF.

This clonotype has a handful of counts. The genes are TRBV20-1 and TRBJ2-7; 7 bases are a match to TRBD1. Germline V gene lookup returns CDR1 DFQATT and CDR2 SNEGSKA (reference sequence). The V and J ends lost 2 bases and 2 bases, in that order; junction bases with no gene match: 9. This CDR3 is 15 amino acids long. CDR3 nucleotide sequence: TGCAGTGCTAGATCAGTGGGACAGCTAACCTACGAGCAGTACTTC. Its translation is CSARSVGQLTYEQYF.

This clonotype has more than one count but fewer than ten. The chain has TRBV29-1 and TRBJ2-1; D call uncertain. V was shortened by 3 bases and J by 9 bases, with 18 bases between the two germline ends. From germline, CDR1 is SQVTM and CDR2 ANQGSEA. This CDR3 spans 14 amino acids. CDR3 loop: CSVDVSFSSAEQFF. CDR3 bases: TGCAGCGTTGATGTTTCGTTTTCCTCCGCTGAGCAGTTCTTC.

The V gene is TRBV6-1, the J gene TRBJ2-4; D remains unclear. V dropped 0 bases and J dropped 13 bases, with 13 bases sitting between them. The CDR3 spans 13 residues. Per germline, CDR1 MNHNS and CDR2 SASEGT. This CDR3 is CASSEAGSYKQYF. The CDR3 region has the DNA TGTGCCAGCAGTGAAGCGGGATCCTACAAGCAGTACTTC.

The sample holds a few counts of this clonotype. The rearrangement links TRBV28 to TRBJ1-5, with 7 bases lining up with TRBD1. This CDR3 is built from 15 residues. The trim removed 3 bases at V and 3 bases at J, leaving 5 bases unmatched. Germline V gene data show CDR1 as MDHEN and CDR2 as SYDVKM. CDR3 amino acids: CASSLQTGLNQPQHF. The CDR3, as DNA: TGTGCCAGCAGTTTGCAGACAGGGCTCAATCAGCCCCAGCATTTT.

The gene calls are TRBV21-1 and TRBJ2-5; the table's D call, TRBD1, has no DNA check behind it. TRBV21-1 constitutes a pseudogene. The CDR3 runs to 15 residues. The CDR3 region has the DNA TGTGCCAGCAGCAAAGTAGAATTGACAGCCTACGAGCGGTACTTC. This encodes CASSKVELTAYERYF.

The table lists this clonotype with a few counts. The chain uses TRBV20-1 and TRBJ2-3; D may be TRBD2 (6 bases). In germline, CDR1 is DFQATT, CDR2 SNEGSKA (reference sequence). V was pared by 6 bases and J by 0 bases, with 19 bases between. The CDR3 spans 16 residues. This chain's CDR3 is CSAGVADASSTDTQYF. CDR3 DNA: TGCAGTGCCGGGGTAGCGGATGCTTCTAGCACAGATACGCAGTATTTT.

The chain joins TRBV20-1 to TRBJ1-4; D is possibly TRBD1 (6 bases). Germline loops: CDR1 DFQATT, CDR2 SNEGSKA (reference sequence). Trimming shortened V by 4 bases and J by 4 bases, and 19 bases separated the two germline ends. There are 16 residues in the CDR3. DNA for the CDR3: TGCAGTGCTACTTATCCGGGCCAGGGGCATAATGAAAAACTGTTTTTT. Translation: CSATYPGQGHNEKLFF.

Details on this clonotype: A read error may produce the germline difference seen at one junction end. The CDR3 loop reads CASSGRDFSCEQYF. For the CDR3, the DNA is TGCGCCAGCAGCGGTAGGGACTTCTCCTGCGAGCAGTACTTC. The chain recombines TRBV5-1 with TRBJ2-7; a weak D match, TRBD2 (6 bases). This CDR3 region has 14 residues. The germline V gene has CDR1 SGHRS and CDR2 YFSETQ.

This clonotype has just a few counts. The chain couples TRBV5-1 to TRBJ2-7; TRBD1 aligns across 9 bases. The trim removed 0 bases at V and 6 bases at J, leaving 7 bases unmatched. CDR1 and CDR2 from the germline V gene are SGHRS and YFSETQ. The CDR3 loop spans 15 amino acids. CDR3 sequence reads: CASSLERDRVAEQYF. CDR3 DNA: TGCGCCAGCAGCTTGGAGAGGGACAGGGTAGCCGAGCAGTACTTC.

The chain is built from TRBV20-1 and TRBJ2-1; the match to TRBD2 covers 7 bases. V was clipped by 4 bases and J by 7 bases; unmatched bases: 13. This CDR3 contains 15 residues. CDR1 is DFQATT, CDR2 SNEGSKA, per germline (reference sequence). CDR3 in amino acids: CSAIRIGGSHNEQFF. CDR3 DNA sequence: TGCAGTGCTATTAGGATTGGCGGGAGCCATAATGAGCAGTTCTTC.

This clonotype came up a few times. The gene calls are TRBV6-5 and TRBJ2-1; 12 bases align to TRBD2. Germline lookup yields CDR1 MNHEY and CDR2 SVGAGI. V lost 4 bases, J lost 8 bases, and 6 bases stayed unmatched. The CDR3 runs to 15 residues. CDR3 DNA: TGTGCCAGCAGTTCTTCCGGGACTAGCGGGCATGAGCAGTTCTTC. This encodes CASSSSGTSGHEQFF.

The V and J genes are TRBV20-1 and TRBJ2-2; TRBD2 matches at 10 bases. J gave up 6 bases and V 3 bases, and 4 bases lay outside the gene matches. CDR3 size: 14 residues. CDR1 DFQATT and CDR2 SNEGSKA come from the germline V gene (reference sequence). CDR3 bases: TGCAGTGCTAGCCTAGCGGGAGTTCCCGGGGAGCTGTTTTTT. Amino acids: CSASLAGVPGELFF.

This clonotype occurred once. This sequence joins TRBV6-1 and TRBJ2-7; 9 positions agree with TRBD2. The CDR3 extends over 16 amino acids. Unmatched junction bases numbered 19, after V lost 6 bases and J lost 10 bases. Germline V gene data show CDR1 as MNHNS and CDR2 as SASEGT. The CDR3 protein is CASRTPLAGQQETQYF. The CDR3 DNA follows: TGTGCCAGCAGGACCCCCCTAGCGGGGCAGCAAGAAACCCAGTACTTC.

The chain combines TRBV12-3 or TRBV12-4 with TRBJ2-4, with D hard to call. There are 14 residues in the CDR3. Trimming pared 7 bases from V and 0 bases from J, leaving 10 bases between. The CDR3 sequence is CASTPSRAKNIQYF. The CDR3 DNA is TGTGCCAGCACACCGTCCCGAGCCAAAAACATTCAGTACTTC.

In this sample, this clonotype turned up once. The CDR3 is CASEADRYTGELFF. CDR3 bases: TGTGCCAGTGAAGCAGACAGATACACCGGGGAGCTGTTTTTT. This chain uses TRBV19 with TRBJ2-2; tentatively, D is TRBD1 (5 bases). Germline V lookup: CDR1 LNHDA, CDR2 SQIVND (reference sequence). The CDR3 loop spans 14 amino acids. The V end lost 8 bases, the J end lost 3 bases, and 13 bases lay between the germline ends. Full variable domain (outside the CDR3, taken from reference TRBV19 and TRBJ2-2): DGGITQSPKYLFRKEGQNVTLSCEQNLNHDAMYWYRQDPGQGLRLIYYSQIVNDFQKGDIAEGYSVSREKKESFPLTVTSAQKNPTAFYLCASEADRYTGELFFGEGSRLTVL.

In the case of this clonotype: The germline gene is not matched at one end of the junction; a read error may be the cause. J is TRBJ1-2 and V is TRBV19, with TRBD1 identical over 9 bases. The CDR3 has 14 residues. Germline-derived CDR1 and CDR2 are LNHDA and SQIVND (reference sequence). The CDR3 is CASSIRTGDHGHTF. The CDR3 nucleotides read TGTGCCAGTAGTATCCGGACAGGGGATCATGGCCACACCTTC.

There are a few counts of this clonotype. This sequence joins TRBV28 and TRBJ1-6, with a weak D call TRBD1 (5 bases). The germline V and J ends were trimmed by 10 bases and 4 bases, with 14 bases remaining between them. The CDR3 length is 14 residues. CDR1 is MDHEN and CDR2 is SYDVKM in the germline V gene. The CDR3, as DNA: TGTGCCATGTCGGGAGGGGATTATAATTCACCCCTCCACTTT. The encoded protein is CAMSGGDYNSPLHF.

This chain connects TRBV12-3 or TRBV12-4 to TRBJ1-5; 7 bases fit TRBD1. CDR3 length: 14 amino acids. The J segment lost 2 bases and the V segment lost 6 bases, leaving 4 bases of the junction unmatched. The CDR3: CASRMGQRNQPQHF. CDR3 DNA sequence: TGTGCCAGCAGAATGGGACAGCGCAATCAGCCCCAGCATTTT.

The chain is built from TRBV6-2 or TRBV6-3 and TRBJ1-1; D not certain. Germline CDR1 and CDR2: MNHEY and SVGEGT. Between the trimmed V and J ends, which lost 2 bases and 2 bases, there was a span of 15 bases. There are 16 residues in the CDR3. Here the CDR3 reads CASSYPLGRENTEAFF. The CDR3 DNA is TGTGCCAGCAGTTACCCTCTGGGGAGGGAAAACACTGAAGCTTTCTTT.

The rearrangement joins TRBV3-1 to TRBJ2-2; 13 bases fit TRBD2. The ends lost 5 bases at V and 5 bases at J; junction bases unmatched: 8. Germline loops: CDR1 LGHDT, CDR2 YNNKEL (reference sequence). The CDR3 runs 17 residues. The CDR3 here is CASSLSTSGRVTGELFF. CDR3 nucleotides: TGTGCCAGCAGCTTGAGCACTAGCGGGAGGGTTACCGGGGAGCTGTTTTTT.

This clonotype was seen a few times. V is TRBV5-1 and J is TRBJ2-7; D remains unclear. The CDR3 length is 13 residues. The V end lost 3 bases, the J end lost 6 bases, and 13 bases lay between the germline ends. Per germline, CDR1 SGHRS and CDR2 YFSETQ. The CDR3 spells CASSSQALGEQYF. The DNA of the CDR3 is TGCGCCAGCAGCTCTCAGGCGTTGGGCGAGCAGTACTTC.

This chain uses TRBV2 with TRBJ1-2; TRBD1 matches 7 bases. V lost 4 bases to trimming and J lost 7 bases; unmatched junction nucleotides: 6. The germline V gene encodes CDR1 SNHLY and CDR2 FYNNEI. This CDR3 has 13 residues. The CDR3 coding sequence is TGTGCCAGCAGTGGACAGGGATTGGCTGGCTACACCTTC. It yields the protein CASSGQGLAGYTF.

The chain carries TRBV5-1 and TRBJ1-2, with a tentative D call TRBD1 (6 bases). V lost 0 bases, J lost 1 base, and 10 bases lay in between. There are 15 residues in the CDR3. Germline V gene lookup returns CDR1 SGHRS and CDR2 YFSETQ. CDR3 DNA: TGCGCCAGCAGCTTGGTGGCAGGGGTTAACTATGGCTACACCTTC. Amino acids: CASSLVAGVNYGYTF. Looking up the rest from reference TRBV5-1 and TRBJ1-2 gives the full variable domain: KAGVTQTPRYLIKTRGQQVTLSCSPISGHRSVSWYQQTPGQGLQFLFEYFSETQRNKGNFPGRFSGRQFSNSRSEMNVSTLELGDSALYLCASSLVAGVNYGYTFGSGTRLTVV.

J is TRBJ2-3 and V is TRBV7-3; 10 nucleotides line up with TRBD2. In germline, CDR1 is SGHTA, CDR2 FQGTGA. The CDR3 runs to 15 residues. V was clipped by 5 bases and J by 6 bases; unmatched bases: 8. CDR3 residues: CASSNLAGVSDTQYF. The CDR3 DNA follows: TGTGCCAGCAGCAACCTAGCGGGAGTGTCCGATACGCAGTATTTT.

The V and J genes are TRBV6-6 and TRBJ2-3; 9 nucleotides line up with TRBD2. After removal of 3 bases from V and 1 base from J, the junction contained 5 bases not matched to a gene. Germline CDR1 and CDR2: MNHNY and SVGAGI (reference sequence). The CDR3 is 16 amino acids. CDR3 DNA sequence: TGTGCCAGCAGTTATACTAGCGGGTCGGGCACAGATACGCAGTATTTT. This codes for CASSYTSGSGTDTQYF.

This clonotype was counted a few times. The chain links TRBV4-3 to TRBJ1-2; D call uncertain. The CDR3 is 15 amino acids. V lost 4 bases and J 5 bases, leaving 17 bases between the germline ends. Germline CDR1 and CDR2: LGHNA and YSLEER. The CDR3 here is CASSLEEPAQYGYTF. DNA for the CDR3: TGCGCCAGCAGCCTCGAAGAGCCGGCTCAGTATGGCTACACCTTC.